Below are 3 T cell receptor beta chains sequenced from a single sample in a study of T cells in Graves' hyperthyroidism and ophthalmopathy. Amplified regions were TCR beta CDR3 sequences from RNA transcripts. During a first-round RT-PCR of the TCR CDR3, the HTBI primer set was used. Via MiXCR, TCRdb re-called the multiplex PCR reads, giving one row per CDR3 protein. The data hold around 250,000 distinct CDR3 sequences, with roughly 15% observed a single time. Sample: blood. The receptors were sampled from a woman aged 40 to 55 with Graves' hyperthyroidism that later progressed to Graves' ophthalmopathy.

This clonotype was detected many times. The CDR3 reads CASSYQRSGNSLVHEQYF. The CDR3 region has the DNA TGTGCCAGCAGTTACCAGCGGAGCGGGAATAGCCTGGTCCACGAGCAGTACTTC. This chain connects TRBV6-5 to TRBJ2-7, with 7 bases matching TRBD2. The CDR3 has 18 residues. CDR1 and CDR2 (germline): MNHEY, SVGAGI. With 2 bases clipped from V and 5 bases from J, the junction kept 18 bases outside the gene matches.

This clonotype was found a few times. The CDR3 sequence: CASSLGDGNYGYTF. CDR3 coding DNA: TGCGCCAGCAGCTTAGGGGACGGGAACTATGGCTACACCTTC. This chain uses TRBV5-1 with TRBJ1-2, with D possibly TRBD1 on 5 matching bases. V lost 2 bases and J 2 bases, leaving 10 bases between the germline ends. Germline values: CDR1 SGHRS, CDR2 YFSETQ. The CDR3 is 14 amino acids. Supplemented by reference TRBV5-1 and TRBJ1-2, the full variable domain reads KAGVTQTPRYLIKTRGQQVTLSCSPISGHRSVSWYQQTPGQGLQFLFEYFSETQRNKGNFPGRFSGRQFSNSRSEMNVSTLELGDSALYLCASSLGDGNYGYTFGSGTRLTVV.

This clonotype appeared many times. Here the CDR3 DNA reads TGTGCCAGCAGCGTAGGCTGGGGTCAGCCCCAGCATTTT. This encodes CASSVGWGQPQHF. This chain joins TRBV9 and TRBJ1-5, with unresolved D. This CDR3 spans 13 amino acids. V was trimmed by 0 bases and J by 6 bases, leaving 7 bases between them. Germline V gives CDR1 SGDLS, CDR2 YYNGEE.